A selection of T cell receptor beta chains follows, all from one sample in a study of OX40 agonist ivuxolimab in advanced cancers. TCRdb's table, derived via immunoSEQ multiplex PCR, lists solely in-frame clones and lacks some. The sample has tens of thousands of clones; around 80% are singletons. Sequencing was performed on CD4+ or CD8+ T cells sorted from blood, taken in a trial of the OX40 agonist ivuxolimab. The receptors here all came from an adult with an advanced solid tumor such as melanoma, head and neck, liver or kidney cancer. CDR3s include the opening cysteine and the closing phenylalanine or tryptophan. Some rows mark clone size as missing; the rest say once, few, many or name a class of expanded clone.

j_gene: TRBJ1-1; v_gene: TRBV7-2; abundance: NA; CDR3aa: CASSLVPLGTEAFF
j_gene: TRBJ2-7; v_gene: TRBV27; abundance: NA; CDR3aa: CASSRLPGGSYEQYF
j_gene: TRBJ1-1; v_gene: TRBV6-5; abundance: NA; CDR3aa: CASSYSGQGTAFF
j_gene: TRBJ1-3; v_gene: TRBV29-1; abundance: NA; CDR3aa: CSVERDLNTIYF
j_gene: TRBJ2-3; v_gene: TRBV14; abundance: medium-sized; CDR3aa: CASSPLQGDTQYF
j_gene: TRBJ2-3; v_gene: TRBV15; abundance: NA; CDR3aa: CATSASLAYSTDTQYF
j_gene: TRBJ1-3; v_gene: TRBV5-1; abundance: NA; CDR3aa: CASSVDSPYSGNTIYF
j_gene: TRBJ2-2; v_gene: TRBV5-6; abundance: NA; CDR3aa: CASSWGGQWPGELFF
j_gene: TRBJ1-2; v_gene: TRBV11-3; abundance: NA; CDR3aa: CASSLAQQTGGYTF
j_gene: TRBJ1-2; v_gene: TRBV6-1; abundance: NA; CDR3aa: CASSESAVSYGYTF